Listed here are 27 T cell receptor beta chains from one sample, sequenced in a study of CD8+ T cells in alopecia areata. RNA extraction and reverse transcription yielded cDNA as sequencing template. Produced via immunoSEQ multiplex PCR; TCRdb's table is partial and in-frame only. The sample shows approximately 170,000 clones, 60% to 70% of them seen only once. The sample's treatment: oral pan-JAK inhibitor, 5-10 mg twice daily. Sequencing was performed on CD4+ T cells sorted from blood, taken at week 4, from a patient treated with tofacitinib. The receptor source for this set is a human donor with alopecia areata.

The V gene is TRBV30, the J gene TRBJ1-2, with TRBD1 matching over 10 bases. This CDR3 has 15 amino acids. Germline-derived CDR1 and CDR2 are GTSNPN and SVGIG (reference sequence). After removal of 1 base from V and 4 bases from J, the junction contained 6 bases not matched to a gene. The CDR3 loop reads CAWSADRGPGYGYTF. DNA of the CDR3: TGTGCCTGGAGTGCTGACAGGGGGCCCGGCTATGGCTACACCTTC.

This clone was recorded a few times. In this CDR3 the conserved last residue, phenylalanine or tryptophan, is missing, so a read error is likely. Because the CDR3's place on the DNA is in doubt, the DNA is left out and the CDR3 is given as listed by TCRdb. V and J are TRBV11-2 and TRBJ2-7. Germline V gives CDR1 SGHAT, CDR2 FQNNGV. The CDR3 is 9 amino acids in total, end residues counted. CDR3 in amino acids: CASSLVWGI.

This clone has more than one count but fewer than ten. CDR3 sequence: CAISVGQGGSYEQYF. The CDR3 DNA reads as TGTGCCATCAGTGTCGGACAGGGAGGAAGCTACGAGCAGTACTTC. The rearrangement uses TRBV10-3 and TRBJ2-7, with TRBD1 identical over 8 bases. J was trimmed by 3 bases and V by 4 bases; bases with no gene match: 8. Germline CDR1 ENHRY, CDR2 SYGVKD. The CDR3 runs 15 residues.

The chain links TRBV30 to TRBJ2-7; D may be TRBD2 (6 bases). Trimming took 3 bases from V and 6 from J, leaving 9 bases between them. The CDR3 has 11 amino acids. Germline loops: CDR1 GTSNPN, CDR2 SVGIG (reference sequence). CDR3 amino acids: CAWSPGSEQYF. CDR3 sequence (DNA): TGTGCCTGGAGCCCCGGGAGCGAGCAGTACTTC.

This clone occurred a few times. The rearrangement joins TRBV2 to TRBJ1-1, with D possibly being TRBD1 (5 bases). Trimming shortened V by 5 bases and J by 3 bases, and 10 bases separated the two germline ends. The CDR3 length is 13 residues. CDR1 and CDR2 from the germline V gene are SNHLY and FYNNEI. CDR3 bases: TGTGCCAGCAGTACCGACAGCCACACTGAAGCTTTCTTT. Protein sequence: CASSTDSHTEAFF.

The chain joins TRBV19 to TRBJ2-5, with D perhaps assigned TRBD1 or TRBD2 (5 bases each). V lost 7 bases to trimming and J lost 10 bases, with 19 bases between them. From germline, CDR1 is LNHDA and CDR2 SQIVND (reference sequence). The CDR3 loop spans 13 amino acids. The CDR3 is CASTMTHPGGQYF. The CDR3 DNA sequence: TGTGCCAGTACCATGACCCATCCTGGGGGCCAGTACTTC.

This CDR3 reads CASSLPGGVYGYTF. CDR3 sequence (DNA): TGTGCCAGCAGCTTACCCGGGGGCGTCTATGGCTACACCTTC. The chain uses TRBV7-9 and TRBJ1-2; D is possibly TRBD1 (6 bases). The V end lost 2 bases, the J end lost 4 bases, and 11 bases lay between the germline ends. The CDR3 has 14 residues. Germline CDR1 is SEHNR and CDR2 is FQNEAQ (reference sequence).

The chain recombines TRBV12-5 with TRBJ2-1; 14 nucleotides match TRBD2. V dropped 5 bases and J dropped 3; count of bases not matched to a gene: 3. Germline V gene lookup returns CDR1 LGHNT and CDR2 FRNRAP. CDR3 length: 16 amino acids. The CDR3 is CASGAGTSGSYNEQFF. The CDR3 DNA reads as TGTGCTAGTGGTGCCGGGACTAGCGGGAGCTACAATGAGCAGTTCTTC.

V is TRBV19 and J is TRBJ2-2; D may be TRBD1 (6 bases). In germline, CDR1 is LNHDA, CDR2 SQIVND (reference sequence). CDR3 length: 15 residues. Trimming removed 8 bases at V and 6 bases at J, with 19 bases between. The CDR3, as DNA: TGTGCCAGTTCCGAAGGGGGAGCTCCACCCGGGGAGCTGTTTTTT. Translated: CASSEGGAPPGELFF.

Only one count was recorded for this clone. This sequence joins TRBV29-1 and TRBJ2-1; D is perhaps TRBD1 (5 bases). Germline V CDR1 and CDR2: SQVTM, ANQGSEA. Trimming shortened V by 7 bases and J by 0 bases, and 10 bases separated the two germline ends. The CDR3 is 13 amino acids. CDR3 in amino acids: CSGVRGSYNEQFF. CDR3 DNA sequence: TGCAGCGGGGTTAGGGGCTCCTACAATGAGCAGTTCTTC.

This clone was observed a handful of times. The V call is TRBV5-4, the J call TRBJ2-1, with 7 bases identical to TRBD2. Losses at the gene ends were 3 bases for V and 5 bases for J; bases not matched to a gene: 8. This CDR3 is built from 15 residues. In germline, CDR1 is SGHNT, CDR2 YYREEE (reference sequence). The CDR3 nucleotides read TGTGCCAGCAGCTGGGCGGGAGTTACCAACAATGAGCAGTTCTTC. Its translation is CASSWAGVTNNEQFF. Combining the CDR3 with reference TRBV5-4 and TRBJ2-1 gives the whole variable domain ETGVTQSPTHLIKTRGQQVTLRCSSQSGHNTVSWYQQALGQGPQFIFQYYREEENGRGNFPPRFSGLQFPNYSSELNVNALELDDSALYLCASSWAGVTNNEQFFGPGTRLTVL.

The rearrangement joins TRBV19 to TRBJ2-1, with unresolved D. CDR3 size: 11 residues. Germline V CDR1 and CDR2: LNHDA, SQIVND (reference sequence). Trimming pared 7 bases from V and 8 bases from J, leaving 9 bases between. CDR3 nucleotide sequence: TGTGCCAGTACCCAGCAGCATGAGCAGTTCTTC. Translating gives CASTQQHEQFF.

The rearrangement uses TRBV2 and TRBJ2-7; unclear D gene. Trimming took 4 bases from V and 0 from J, leaving 10 bases between them. The CDR3 runs to 14 residues. CDR1 is SNHLY, CDR2 FYNNEI, per germline. CDR3 region: CASSGQQHSYEQYF. The CDR3 DNA reads as TGTGCCAGCAGTGGCCAACAGCACTCCTACGAGCAGTACTTC.

The chain recombines TRBV30 with TRBJ2-5, with a possible D match to TRBD2 (5 bases). CDR1 and CDR2 (germline): GTSNPN, SVGIG (reference sequence). The CDR3 totals 13 residues. Trimming stripped 2 bases from V and 7 bases from J, with 14 bases between. This CDR3 is CAWSKAVVGTQYF. CDR3 nucleotide sequence: TGTGCCTGGAGTAAAGCGGTAGTTGGGACCCAGTACTTC.

There are a few counts of this clone. The chain carries TRBV29-1 and TRBJ1-3; no firm D call. This CDR3 has 13 residues. From germline, CDR1 is SQVTM and CDR2 ANQGSEA. The V gene lost 7 bases and the J gene lost 7 bases, with 17 bases spanning the gap. This CDR3 reads CSAQEGTRNTIYF. The CDR3 DNA follows: TGCAGCGCCCAGGAGGGCACTCGGAACACCATATATTTT.

J is TRBJ2-5 and V is TRBV29-1; perhaps TRBD1 as D (6 bases). The CDR3 extends over 14 amino acids. The V end lost 7 bases, the J end lost 5 bases, and 20 bases lay between the germline ends. Germline-derived CDR1 and CDR2 are SQVTM and ANQGSEA. In DNA form, the CDR3 reads TGCAGCGCCGAAGATACAGGGATCGGTGAGACCCAGTACTTC. This translates into CSAEDTGIGETQYF.

The CDR3 DNA sequence: TGCAGCGCTAAAGGACGGAGCTCCTACAATGAGCAGTTCTTC. This sequence encodes CSAKGRSSYNEQFF. V gene TRBV29-1 combines with J gene TRBJ2-1; no clear D. Germline V gives CDR1 SQVTM, CDR2 ANQGSEA. This CDR3 has 14 amino acids. Trimming left V 7 bases short and J 0 bases short, with 13 bases between.

The sample holds a few counts of this clone. J is TRBJ1-3 and V is TRBV28; unclear D gene. Between the trimmed V and J ends, which lost 7 bases and 4 bases, there was a span of 11 bases. The CDR3 length is 13 residues. From germline, CDR1 is MDHEN and CDR2 SYDVKM. CDR3 bases: TGTGCCAGCATCCAAGGTTCCGGAAACACCATATATTTT. Translating it yields CASIQGSGNTIYF.

This clone was seen more than once but under ten times. The chain employs TRBV30 and TRBJ2-7; no firm D call. The ends were cut back, 1 base at V and 2 bases at J, with 9 bases in the middle. Germline values: CDR1 GTSNPN, CDR2 SVGIG (reference sequence). The length of the CDR3 is 13 residues. This CDR3 reads CAWSEEVAYEQYF. The CDR3, as DNA: TGTGCCTGGAGTGAAGAGGTGGCCTACGAGCAGTACTTC.

The CDR3 region has the DNA TGCGCCAGCAGCTCCGTGGGGCAAGAGACCCAGTACTTC. This gives the protein CASSSVGQETQYF. The chain joins TRBV5-1 to TRBJ2-5; D is ambiguous. The CDR3 is 13 amino acids. The V end was cut by 3 bases, the J end by 2 bases, with 8 bases between. Germline values: CDR1 SGHRS, CDR2 YFSETQ.

This clone was counted a few times. The chain has TRBV30 and TRBJ1-5; TRBD1 is a possible D gene (6 bases). Germline CDR1 reads GTSNPN; CDR2 reads SVGIG (reference sequence). Trimming took off 0 bases at V and 7 bases at J, with 16 bases between the two ends. The CDR3 contains 15 residues. The CDR3 sequence: CAWSVRGAPGQPQHF. Here the CDR3 DNA reads TGTGCCTGGAGTGTACGGGGGGCCCCTGGGCAGCCCCAGCATTTT.

This chain uses TRBV7-2 with TRBJ2-3; TRBD1 aligns across 10 bases. The CDR3 runs 14 residues. J was trimmed by 5 bases and V by 4 bases; bases with no gene match: 3. Germline CDR1 is SGHTA and CDR2 is FQGNSA. The CDR3 nucleotides are TGTGCCAGCAGCTCGGGACAGGGGATAGATACGCAGTATTTT. Protein product: CASSSGQGIDTQYF.

This clone was detected once. The chain employs TRBV4-3 and TRBJ1-2, with TRBD1 identical over 11 bases. J was trimmed by 8 bases and V by 3 bases; bases with no gene match: 2. The CDR3 covers 13 residues. CDR1 and CDR2 (germline): LGHNA, YSLEER. CDR3 DNA sequence: TGCGCCAGCAGCCAGGACAGGGGGCGAGGCTACACCTTC. It yields the protein CASSQDRGRGYTF.

V and J are TRBV28 and TRBJ2-3, with D possibly TRBD2 on 6 matching bases. The CDR3 sequence is 13 residues long. The germline V and J ends were trimmed by 5 bases and 8 bases, with 14 bases remaining between them. Germline values: CDR1 MDHEN, CDR2 SYDVKM. The CDR3 DNA is TGTGCCAGCAGTCCGGGACTCATCAGTACGCAGTATTTT. Its protein product is CASSPGLISTQYF.

V is TRBV29-1 and J is TRBJ1-2, with D perhaps TRBD1 (5 bases). CDR1 and CDR2 (germline): SQVTM, ANQGSEA. Trimming removed 7 bases at V and 0 bases at J, with 18 bases between. The CDR3 sequence is 15 residues long. As DNA, the CDR3 is TGCAGCGCTACCTCCGGGGCCCTAGCTAACTATGGCTACACCTTC. Amino acids: CSATSGALANYGYTF.

This chain links TRBV29-1 with TRBJ2-7, with 13 bases aligning to TRBD2. CDR1 is SQVTM, CDR2 ANQGSEA, per germline. The J segment lost 2 bases and the V segment lost 6 bases, leaving 22 bases of the junction unmatched. The CDR3 has 20 residues. Here the CDR3 DNA reads TGCAGCGTCCTAAGCACCGGGACTAGCGGGACTCACCTCCAGGCCTACGAGCAGTACTTC. Amino acids: CSVLSTGTSGTHLQAYEQYF.

The J gene is TRBJ1-4, the V gene TRBV7-9; no definite D call. V lost 2 bases and J lost 4, with 5 bases in between. Germline V gene sequence: CDR1 SEHNR, CDR2 FQNEAQ (reference sequence). This CDR3 contains 13 residues. CDR3 nucleotide sequence: TGTGCCAGCAGCTTACACAGTAATGAAAAACTGTTTTTT. This gives the protein CASSLHSNEKLFF.